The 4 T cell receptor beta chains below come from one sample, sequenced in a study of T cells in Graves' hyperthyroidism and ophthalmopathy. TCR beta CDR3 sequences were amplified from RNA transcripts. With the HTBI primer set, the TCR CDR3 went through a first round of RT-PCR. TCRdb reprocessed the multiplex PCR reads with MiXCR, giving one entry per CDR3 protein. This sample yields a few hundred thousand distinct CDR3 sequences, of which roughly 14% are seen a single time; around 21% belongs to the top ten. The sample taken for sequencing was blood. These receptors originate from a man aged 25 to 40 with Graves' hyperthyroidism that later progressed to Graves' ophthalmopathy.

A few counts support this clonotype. The CDR3 is CVNSPLHF. For the CDR3, the DNA is TGCGTCAATTCACCCCTCCACTTT. This sequence joins TRBV20-1 and TRBJ1-6; D is uncertain. Germline V gives CDR1 DFQATT, CDR2 SNEGSKA (reference sequence). The CDR3 contains 8 residues.

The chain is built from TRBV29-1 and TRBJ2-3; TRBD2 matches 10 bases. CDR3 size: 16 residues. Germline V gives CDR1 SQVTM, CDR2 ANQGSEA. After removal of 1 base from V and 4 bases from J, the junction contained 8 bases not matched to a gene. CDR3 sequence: CSVEVGFSGGPDTQYF. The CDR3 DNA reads TGCAGCGTTGAAGTGGGGTTTAGCGGGGGGCCAGATACGCAGTATTTT.

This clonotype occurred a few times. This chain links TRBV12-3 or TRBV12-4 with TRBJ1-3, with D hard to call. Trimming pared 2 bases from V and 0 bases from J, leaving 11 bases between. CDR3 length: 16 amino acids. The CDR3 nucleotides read TGTGCCAGCAGTTTAAGTGGAAAAAGCTCTGGAAACACCATATATTTT. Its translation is CASSLSGKSSGNTIYF.

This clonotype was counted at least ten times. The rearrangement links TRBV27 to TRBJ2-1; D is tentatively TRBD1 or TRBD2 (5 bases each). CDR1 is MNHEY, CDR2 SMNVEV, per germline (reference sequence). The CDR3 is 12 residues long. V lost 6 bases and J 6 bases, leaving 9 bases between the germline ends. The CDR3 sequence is CASRYGGNEQFF. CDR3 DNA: TGTGCCAGCAGGTATGGGGGCAATGAGCAGTTCTTC.